One and the same sample provided the 17 T cell receptor beta chains below, sequenced in a study of shared clonotypes between healthy human individuals. Sequencing used immunoSEQ multiplex PCR; TCRdb keeps in-frame clones, though not all of them. The table records millions of clones, roughly 94% of them present only once. What was sequenced was naive CD4+ T cells sorted from blood. Regarding subset: CD45RA+ positively selected. These receptors all stem from a man between 18 and 29 years old in good health.

This clone is a singleton in its sample. The rearrangement uses TRBV7-9 and TRBJ1-2; 9 bases map to TRBD1. The CDR3 runs to 16 residues. V lost 5 bases, J lost 3 bases, and 10 bases stayed unmatched. The germline V gene has CDR1 SEHNR and CDR2 FQNEAQ (reference sequence). CDR3 in amino acids: CASSPIQGAGDYGYTF. CDR3 nucleotides: TGTGCCAGCAGCCCTATACAGGGGGCAGGGGACTATGGCTACACCTTC.

This clone came up a few times. The chain employs TRBV25-1 and TRBJ2-7, with D maybe TRBD1 (5 bases). There are 15 residues in the CDR3. V dropped 9 bases and J dropped 9 bases, with 27 bases sitting between them. The germline CDR1 and CDR2 sequences are MGHDK and SYGVNS. The CDR3: CARGPQPKGGGSQYF. CDR3 coding DNA: TGTGCCAGGGGGCCGCAGCCCAAGGGCGGTGGCTCGCAGTACTTC.

The rearrangement joins TRBV10-3 to TRBJ1-2; possible D gene TRBD1, 5 bases. Trimming removed 3 bases from V and 3 bases from J, with 11 bases in between. The CDR3 has 14 residues. Germline-derived CDR1 and CDR2 are ENHRY and SYGVKD. The CDR3: CAISDQGTDYGYTF. In DNA form, the CDR3 reads TGTGCCATCAGTGATCAGGGAACGGACTATGGCTACACCTTC.

The chain carries TRBV27 and TRBJ1-4, with a tentative D call TRBD1 (6 bases). V was clipped by 6 bases and J by 8 bases, with 13 bases between them. Germline CDR1 and CDR2: MNHEY and SMNVEV (reference sequence). The length of the CDR3 is 13 residues. CDR3 sequence reads: CASRDRRREKLFF. For the CDR3, the DNA is TGTGCCAGCAGGGACAGAAGGCGAGAAAAACTGTTTTTT.

In regard to this clone: Distinct nucleotide sequences in the sample also encode this CDR3. The chain has TRBV7-9 and TRBJ2-7; D gene unclear. V dropped 3 bases and J dropped 0 bases, with 6 bases sitting between them. This CDR3 comprises 13 residues. Per germline, CDR1 SEHNR and CDR2 FQNEAQ (reference sequence). CDR3 in DNA: TGTGCCAGCAGCTTGGGCGTCTCCTACGAGCAGTACTTC. Residues: CASSLGVSYEQYF.

About this clone itself: A much larger clone lies one base from this, so it may be a read error. Other DNA sequences in the same sample also yield this CDR3. This chain connects TRBV5-1 to TRBJ2-3; D remains unclear. The V gene lost 0 bases and the J gene lost 0 bases, with 11 bases spanning the gap. This CDR3 has 16 amino acids. Germline V CDR1 and CDR2: SGHRS, YFSETQ. In nucleotides, the CDR3 is TGCGCCAGCAGCTTGGATCCAAGAGCTAGCACAGATACGCAGTATTTT. Residues: CASSLDPRASTDTQYF.

With respect to this clone: With a much larger clone just one base away, this may be a read error. This sample also contains other DNA sequences that code for the same CDR3. The chain has TRBV7-2 and TRBJ2-3; D is ambiguous. Trimming left V 2 bases short and J 4 bases short, with 4 bases between. The germline V gene has CDR1 SGHTA and CDR2 FQGNSA. CDR3 length: 12 amino acids. The CDR3 reads CASSLRSDTQYF. The CDR3 DNA reads as TGTGCCAGCAGCTTACGGTCAGATACGCAGTATTTT.

This chain joins TRBV2 and TRBJ2-7; D is perhaps TRBD2 (6 bases). Between the trimmed V and J ends, which lost 6 bases and 7 bases, there was a span of 13 bases. CDR1 is SNHLY, CDR2 FYNNEI, per germline. CDR3 size: 12 residues. The DNA of the CDR3 is TGTGCCAGCAGGGCGGGACTTGGGGAGCAGTACTTC. Amino acid sequence: CASRAGLGEQYF.

The chain has TRBV27 and TRBJ2-2; 14 bases match TRBD2. CDR1 MNHEY and CDR2 SMNVEV come from the germline V gene (reference sequence). V lost 2 bases, J lost 6 bases, and 14 bases stayed unmatched. The CDR3 is 20 amino acids. The CDR3 sequence: CASSLDPRLAGGSTAGELFF. The CDR3 region has the DNA TGTGCCAGCAGTTTAGATCCTCGACTAGCGGGGGGGAGTACCGCCGGGGAGCTGTTTTTT.

This rearrangement joins TRBV6-1 to TRBJ2-7; D is tentatively TRBD1 or TRBD2 (5 bases each). This CDR3 has 15 amino acids. In germline, CDR1 is MNHNS, CDR2 SASEGT. V lost 7 bases to trimming and J lost 0 bases, with 16 bases between them. CDR3 nucleotides: TGTGCCAGCATTTTCCGGGACCCCGACTCCTACGAGCAGTACTTC. Amino acid sequence: CASIFRDPDSYEQYF.

The chain joins TRBV10-3 to TRBJ2-3, with 9 positions matching TRBD1. J lost 4 bases, V lost 10 bases, and 15 bases had no gene match. Germline V gene data show CDR1 as ENHRY and CDR2 as SYGVKD. CDR3 length equals 16 residues. The chain's CDR3 is CATQGLDRGKADTQYF. CDR3 in DNA: TGTGCCACCCAGGGTTTAGACAGGGGGAAAGCAGATACGCAGTATTTT.

In this sample, this clone turned up once. V usage is TRBV7-3 and J usage is TRBJ2-5; maybe TRBD1 (5 bases). V lost 5 bases and J 7 bases, leaving 11 bases between the germline ends. The length of the CDR3 is 12 residues. The germline V gene encodes CDR1 SGHTA and CDR2 FQGTGA. The CDR3 coding sequence is TGTGCCAGCAGCCAAGGGGATGCGACCCAGTACTTC. Residues: CASSQGDATQYF.

V gene TRBV5-6 combines with J gene TRBJ1-1, with unresolved D. V shed 4 bases and J shed 6 bases, with 19 bases lying between them. From germline, CDR1 is SGHDT and CDR2 YYEEEE. The CDR3 runs 15 residues. This CDR3 is CASSKKLGSGAEAFF. The CDR3 DNA reads TGTGCCAGCAGCAAAAAGCTGGGGTCAGGTGCTGAAGCTTTCTTT.

The rearrangement joins TRBV7-3 to TRBJ2-3; D not resolved. V dropped 5 bases and J dropped 5 bases, with 11 bases sitting between them. Germline lookup yields CDR1 SGHTA and CDR2 FQGTGA. CDR3 length: 13 amino acids. CDR3 in amino acids: CASSRAPGDTQYF. CDR3 DNA sequence: TGTGCCAGCAGCCGGGCGCCGGGAGATACGCAGTATTTT.

This chain joins TRBV10-3 and TRBJ1-4; 7 nucleotides align to TRBD1. Looked up from germline, CDR1 is ENHRY and CDR2 is SYGVKD. CDR3 length: 15 amino acids. V lost 3 bases and J lost 8; bases outside the gene matches: 9. The CDR3 DNA follows: TGTGCCATCAGTGATTTTGAGGGGGCAAGGGAAAAACTGTTTTTT. It encodes CAISDFEGAREKLFF.

V is TRBV2 and J is TRBJ2-1, with 13 bases aligning to TRBD2. The length of the CDR3 is 15 residues. With 6 bases clipped from V and 4 bases from J, the junction kept 3 bases outside the gene matches. Germline CDR1 SNHLY, CDR2 FYNNEI. In DNA, the CDR3 is TGTGCCAGCAGGACTAGCGGGGGGCCTTACAATGAGCAGTTCTTC. Protein sequence: CASRTSGGPYNEQFF.

V and J are TRBV5-1 and TRBJ2-3; D ambiguous. In germline, CDR1 is SGHRS, CDR2 YFSETQ. Trimming removed 0 bases from V and 2 bases from J, with 13 bases in between. The CDR3 runs 16 residues. CDR3 in amino acids: CASSLGGDTNTDTQYF. The CDR3 coding sequence is TGCGCCAGCAGCTTGGGTGGAGACACTAACACAGATACGCAGTATTTT.